The TCR beta chain described here comes from a study of blood T cells in healthy people across ages. Study background: About one barcoded beta molecule per two T cells came from capture by template switching.

Trimming stripped 6 bases from V and 6 bases from J, with 6 bases between. The CDR3 extends over 11 amino acids. From germline, CDR1 is ENHRY and CDR2 SYGVKD. This clonotype was seen a few times. For the second PCR, which ran for roughly 6 to 11 cycles, a sample-barcoded 5' primer and a J-beta primer mix were used. The yield of each sample was at least 2.5 million CDR3-containing paired-end reads. MiXCR, run by TCRdb on the 5' RACE reads, gives a single entry per CDR3 protein. Seen here are hundreds of thousands of distinct CDR3 sequences, under 50% observed once, and the top ten hold around 15%. Isolation yielded PBMCs, at least 7 million per sample, in every case. Extracted total RNA amounted to at least 5.5 micrograms for each sample.

The sequenced sample was blood. The rearrangement links TRBV10-3 to TRBJ2-1; D is ambiguous. The sequence was collected from a man between 25 and 39 years old in good health. The CDR3 spells CAISNTNEQFF. CDR3 bases: TGTGCCATCAGCAATACCAATGAGCAGTTCTTC.